This section outlines one T cell receptor (beta chain) sequence together with its context. The antigen is undetermined. The sample's time point: peripheral blood 6 weeks after treatment start. The data belong to a study of PD-L1 blockade in urothelial cancer. On the study more broadly: Every 3 weeks, patients received intravenous atezolizumab 1,200 mg, beginning 2014. Notes on the study in general: Better survival was predicted by below-median pretreatment blood TCR clonality.

CDR3 size: 14 residues. Germline V gene lookup returns CDR1 GTSNPN and CDR2 SVGIG (reference sequence). The data were produced by immunoSEQ multiplex PCR, yet TCRdb's version contains in-frame clones alone and is incomplete. The data contain under 25,000 clones, less than 85% of them singletons. The chain links TRBV30 to TRBJ2-7, with 14 bases aligning to TRBD2. This sequence originates from an older man with urothelial cancer. Material: PBMCs, obtained around atezolizumab (anti-PD-L1) treatment. In DNA form, the CDR3 reads TGTGCTGCCCCGGGACTAGCGGGAGTAGATGAGCAGTACTTC. This gives the protein CAAPGLAGVDEQYF.